These T cell receptor beta chains were read from a single sample in a study of cytomegalovirus exposure and HLA in healthy donors. Sequencing used immunoSEQ multiplex PCR; TCRdb keeps in-frame clones, though not all of them. The sample shows 300,000 to 400,000 clones, 86% of them seen only once. Sample: PBMCs. These receptors were obtained from a woman aged 18-29 years in good health and CMV-seronegative. Each CDR3 is given with its conserved first and last residue. D genes are given only for firm matches. Rows may omit the clone size; those that give it use once, few, many or a size class.

size	V	J	D	CDR3	DNA
.	TRBV10-1	TRBJ2-7	TRBD2	CASSGGTAARLAGAPGEQYF	TGCGCCAGCAGTGGCGGGACAGCCGCGAGACTAGCGGGGGCCCCCGGCGAGCAGTACTTC
.	TRBV6-1	TRBJ2-7	TRBD2	CASSEFRLRKSGRVSPLYEQYF	TGTGCCAGCAGTGAATTCCGGCTAAGAAAGAGCGGGAGGGTATCCCCCCTTTACGAGCAGTACTTC
.	TRBV25-1	TRBJ1-3	TRBD1	CASSETGQGALGNTIYF	TGTGCCAGCAGTGAAACGGGACAGGGGGCGTTAGGAAACACCATATATTTT
once	TRBV10-3	TRBJ2-5	.	CAISKDFSQETQYF	TGTGCCATCAGTAAGGACTTTTCGCAAGAGACCCAGTACTTC
once	TRBV30	TRBJ2-3	.	CAWSSIGTDTQYF	TGTGCCTGGAGTTCCATTGGCACAGATACGCAGTATTTT
.	TRBV27	TRBJ2-1	.	CASATGMAGEQFF	TGTGCCAGCGCCACGGGAATGGCCGGTGAGCAGTTCTTC
.	TRBV5-4	TRBJ1-1	TRBD1	CASSIGTGGPMNTEAFF	TGTGCCAGCAGCATAGGGACAGGCGGACCCATGAACACTGAAGCTTTCTTT
.	TRBV6-6	TRBJ2-3	TRBD2	CASRTSGRTDTQYF	TGTGCCAGCAGAACTAGCGGACGCACAGATACGCAGTATTTT
.	TRBV4-1	TRBJ1-4	TRBD1	CATHRGRGSGEKLFF	TGCGCCACCCACAGGGGGCGAGGGAGTGGTGAAAAACTGTTTTTT
.	TRBV7-3	TRBJ2-2	TRBD2	CASSHFLAGGNTGELFF	TGTGCCAGCAGCCATTTCCTAGCGGGAGGGAACACCGGGGAGCTGTTTTTT
.	TRBV11-2	TRBJ2-7	TRBD1	CASSSYRGNEQYF	TGTGCCAGCAGCTCATACAGGGGAAACGAGCAGTACTTC
.	TRBV7-9	TRBJ1-6	.	CASSTGQGQHPHF	TGTGCCAGCAGCACCGGTCAGGGGCAACACCCCCACTTT
.	TRBV27	TRBJ1-5	TRBD1	CASSPTGATSNQPQHF	TGTGCCAGCAGTCCGACAGGGGCGACAAGCAATCAGCCCCAGCATTTT
.	TRBV15	TRBJ2-5	.	CATSSAMIGGTLKETQYF	TGTGCCACCAGCTCCGCAATGATAGGAGGGACGTTGAAAGAGACCCAGTACTTC
.	TRBV9	TRBJ2-1	TRBD2	CASSVGGSMNEQFF	TGTGCCAGCAGCGTCGGCGGGAGTATGAATGAGCAGTTCTTC
.	TRBV7-7	TRBJ2-1	.	CASSPEVSPYNEQFF	TGTGCCAGCAGCCCAGAGGTGTCTCCCTACAATGAGCAGTTCTTC
.	TRBV6-5	TRBJ1-2	TRBD1	CASSYLWDRANYGYTF	TGTGCCAGCAGTTACCTATGGGACAGAGCTAACTATGGCTACACCTTC
.	TRBV4-1	TRBJ2-1	.	CASSKDGSSSYNEQFF	TGCGCCAGCAGCAAGGACGGGAGCAGCTCCTACAATGAGCAGTTCTTC
.	TRBV5-8	TRBJ1-5	.	CASSPGHSNQPQHF	TGTGCCAGCAGTCCAGGCCATAGCAATCAGCCCCAGCATTTT
.	TRBV2	TRBJ2-7	TRBD1	CASSPLGQNYRYGQYF	TGTGCCAGCAGTCCCTTGGGACAGAACTATCGCTACGGGCAGTACTTC
.	TRBV27	TRBJ1-5	.	CASSSKRLGGNQPQHF	TGTGCCAGCAGTTCTAAACGATTGGGAGGCAATCAGCCCCAGCATTTT
.	TRBV11-2	TRBJ2-1	.	CASSFGGNSYNEQFF	TGTGCCAGCAGCTTCGGCGGGAACTCCTACAATGAGCAGTTCTTC
.	TRBV11-2	TRBJ2-1	TRBD2	CASSGLAGNNEQFF	TGTGCCAGCAGTGGACTAGCGGGAAACAATGAGCAGTTCTTC
.	TRBV5-1	TRBJ2-2	.	CASSEAGTGELFF	TGCGCCAGCAGCGAAGCAGGCACCGGGGAGCTGTTTTTT
.	TRBV4-2	TRBJ2-1	.	CASSQEMEGFGEQFF	TGTGCCAGCAGCCAAGAAATGGAGGGGTTTGGTGAGCAGTTCTTC
.	TRBV7-2	TRBJ1-4	.	CASSLERSEKLFF	TGTGCCAGCAGCTTAGAACGGAGTGAAAAACTGTTTTTT
.	TRBV29-1	TRBJ1-1	.	CSVYRTGNTEAFF	TGCAGCGTTTACAGGACGGGGAACACTGAAGCTTTCTTT
.	TRBV10-2	TRBJ1-4	TRBD1	CASRGDSQNEKLFF	TGCGCCAGCAGGGGGGACAGTCAGAATGAAAAACTGTTTTTT
.	TRBV28	TRBJ2-1	.	CASSLRVSSYNEQFF	TGTGCCAGCAGCTTGCGGGTGAGCTCCTACAATGAGCAGTTCTTC